This T cell receptor beta chain emerged from a study of T cell changes during pregnancy in multiple sclerosis. V lost 6 bases and J lost 0, with 21 bases in between. The CDR3 is 18 residues long. Germline-derived CDR1 and CDR2 are KGHSH and LQKENI. Sequencing used immunoSEQ multiplex PCR; TCRdb keeps in-frame clones, though not all of them. This table has approximately 36,000 clones, around 93% appearing once. The sample here was CD4+ T cells from peripheral blood mononuclear cells, taken in the first trimester of pregnancy. The TCR originated in a female donor with multiple sclerosis, enrolled in a pregnancy study. The rearrangement links TRBV18 to TRBJ1-5; the D gene is possibly TRBD1 (5 bases). CDR3 sequence reads: CASSPLGGPPYSNQPQHF. The CDR3 DNA follows: TGTGCCAGCTCCCCTTTGGGGGGTCCTCCATATAGCAATCAGCCCCAGCATTTT.